The 22 T cell receptor beta chains below all came from one sample that was sequenced in a study of CD4+ T cells in melanoma. TCRdb keeps only in-frame clones here, not all; method: immunoSEQ multiplex PCR. Of around 55,000 clones listed, about 72% were seen once; the top ten hold approximately 5%. Material for sequencing was tumor tissue. The receptor source for this set is a human donor with melanoma.

This clone was picked up many times. This chain links TRBV6-5 with TRBJ2-7, with unresolved D. Germline CDR1 is MNHEY and CDR2 is SVGAGI. Trimming pared 4 bases from V and 7 bases from J, leaving 8 bases between. The length of the CDR3 is 11 residues. CDR3 DNA sequence: TGTGCCAGCAGTTCCGGGCTTGAGCAGTACTTC. Its translation is CASSSGLEQYF.

The chain combines TRBV7-8 with TRBJ1-2; 10 bases are shared with TRBD1. This CDR3 contains 16 residues. V gave up 2 bases and J gave up 1 base; unmatched junction bases: 4. The germline gives CDR1 SGHVS, CDR2 FQNEAQ. The CDR3 is CASSLRDRGRNYGYTF. The CDR3 DNA reads TGTGCCAGCAGCTTACGCGACAGGGGGCGTAACTATGGCTACACCTTC.

This chain connects TRBV19 to TRBJ1-4, with 7 bases that match TRBD1. The J segment lost 3 bases and the V segment lost 2 bases, leaving 6 bases of the junction unmatched. Per germline, CDR1 LNHDA and CDR2 SQIVND (reference sequence). CDR3 length: 16 amino acids. The CDR3 DNA follows: TGTGCCAGTAGTATACCCTGGGACAGCTCTAATGAAAAACTGTTTTTT. Protein: CASSIPWDSSNEKLFF.

V gene TRBV10-1 combines with J gene TRBJ2-5; D ambiguous. V was cut by 6 bases and J by 4 bases, with 12 bases left in between. The germline gives CDR1 WNHNN, CDR2 SYGVQD (reference sequence). This CDR3 spans 13 amino acids. The CDR3 here is CASSPGSLETQYF. CDR3 nucleotides: TGCGCCAGCAGCCCCGGGTCCCTAGAGACCCAGTACTTC.

CDR3 bases: TGTGCCAGTAGCCAAGAGGGACAGATCATCAATCAGCCCCAGCATTTT. Its translation is CASSQEGQIINQPQHF. This chain joins TRBV19 and TRBJ1-5, with 7 bases matching TRBD1. J gave up 3 bases and V 6 bases, and 11 bases lay outside the gene matches. The CDR3 runs to 16 residues. The germline V gene has CDR1 LNHDA and CDR2 SQIVND (reference sequence).

This rearrangement joins TRBV9 to TRBJ1-1; 9 bases fit TRBD1. CDR1 is SGDLS, CDR2 YYNGEE, per germline. This CDR3 region has 21 residues. Trimming took 3 bases from V and 1 from J; bases not matched to a gene: 22. In DNA, the CDR3 is TGTGCCAGCAGCGCCCATACCGGGACAGGGATCTTCAGCGCAGGGAACACTGAAGCTTTCTTT. It codes for CASSAHTGTGIFSAGNTEAFF.

The chain has TRBV7-2 and TRBJ1-2, with D uncertain. The CDR3 is 14 residues long. Germline CDR1 and CDR2: SGHTA and FQGNSA. V was trimmed by 0 bases and J by 4 bases, leaving 9 bases between them. CDR3 nucleotide sequence: TGTGCCAGCAGCTTAGCGTTAGACCCCTATGGCTACACCTTC. Its protein is CASSLALDPYGYTF.

CDR3 residues: CASSPGGELFF. CDR3 DNA sequence: TGTGCCAGCTCACCCGGCGGGGAGCTGTTTTTT. The rearrangement joins TRBV7-6 to TRBJ2-2, with no clear D. CDR3 length: 11 amino acids. Germline lookup yields CDR1 SGHVS and CDR2 FNYEAQ. Trimming left V 8 bases short and J 7 bases short, with 8 bases between.

The chain carries TRBV5-1 and TRBJ2-7; D is perhaps TRBD2 (5 bases). The CDR3 is 15 residues long. Germline V gene data show CDR1 as SGHRS and CDR2 as YFSETQ. V was trimmed by 0 bases and J by 2 bases, leaving 12 bases between them. For the CDR3, the DNA is TGCGCCAGCAGCTTGGCCCGTGAGGGTGCCTACGAGCAGTACTTC. It yields the protein CASSLAREGAYEQYF.

The V gene is TRBV11-2, the J gene TRBJ2-7; maybe TRBD2 (6 bases). The germline V and J ends were trimmed by 5 bases and 1 base, with 9 bases remaining between them. The CDR3 length is 13 residues. The germline V gene has CDR1 SGHAT and CDR2 FQNNGV. The CDR3 is CASSPGGSYEQYF. The CDR3 nucleotides read TGTGCCAGCAGCCCCGGAGGGTCCTACGAGCAGTACTTC.

This clone was recorded a few times. V and J are TRBV7-9 and TRBJ2-1; a weak D match, TRBD1 (6 bases). This CDR3 spans 15 amino acids. V was cut by 5 bases and J by 6 bases, with 17 bases left in between. Germline loops: CDR1 SEHNR, CDR2 FQNEAQ (reference sequence). This chain's CDR3 is CASSPRQDSRNEQFF. DNA for the CDR3: TGTGCCAGCAGCCCACGCCAGGACAGCCGCAATGAGCAGTTCTTC.

The chain is built from TRBV10-3 and TRBJ2-3; D not certain. Trimming removed 4 bases from V and 4 bases from J, with 3 bases in between. Germline CDR1 is ENHRY and CDR2 is SYGVKD. CDR3 length equals 11 residues. CDR3 loop: CAISASDTQYF. The CDR3, as DNA: TGTGCCATCAGTGCCTCAGATACGCAGTATTTT.

This clone was recorded a few times. The chain uses TRBV19 and TRBJ1-2, with TRBD1 matching 7 bases. J was trimmed by 0 bases and V by 8 bases; bases with no gene match: 6. Per the germline V gene, CDR1 is LNHDA and CDR2 is SQIVND (reference sequence). The CDR3 runs to 14 residues. The CDR3 reads CASQDRAANYGYTF. CDR3 DNA: TGTGCCAGTCAAGACAGGGCCGCTAACTATGGCTACACCTTC.

In its sample, this clone ranks as large. The CDR3 DNA is TGCAGCGTTGCAGGCTACACCTTC. Its translation: CSVAGYTF. V usage is TRBV29-1 and J usage is TRBJ1-2; no reliable D call. The V and J ends lost 4 bases and 8 bases respectively, with 2 bases between them. Germline V gene lookup returns CDR1 SQVTM and CDR2 ANQGSEA. CDR3 length: 8 residues.

This clone was seen a few times. Additional DNA sequences in this sample encode the identical CDR3. The chain combines TRBV11-2 with TRBJ2-3; no reliable D call. From germline, CDR1 is SGHAT and CDR2 FQNNGV. The CDR3 totals 14 residues. Trimming shortened V by 1 base and J by 0 bases, and 5 bases separated the two germline ends. CDR3 in DNA: TGTGCCAGCAGCTTAGGGGGAAGCACAGATACGCAGTATTTT. It translates to CASSLGGSTDTQYF.

The rearrangement joins TRBV30 to TRBJ1-1; TRBD1 agrees at 7 bases. With 3 bases clipped from V and 5 bases from J, the junction kept 6 bases outside the gene matches. Germline V lookup: CDR1 GTSNPN, CDR2 SVGIG (reference sequence). The CDR3 covers 13 residues. CDR3 loop: CAWRYKTGTEAFF. Here the CDR3 DNA reads TGTGCCTGGAGATATAAGACAGGGACTGAAGCTTTCTTT.

The chain links TRBV11-3 to TRBJ1-6, with 8 bases that match TRBD1. The CDR3 contains 17 residues. Germline CDR1 SGHNT, CDR2 YENEEA. The trim removed 7 bases at V and 0 bases at J, leaving 8 bases unmatched. CDR3 in DNA: TGTGCCAGCAAGGACAACAGGGGGAGCTCCTATAATTCACCCCTCCACTTT. Translated: CASKDNRGSSYNSPLHF. Based on the CDR3 plus reference TRBV11-3 and TRBJ1-6, the full variable domain is EAGVVQSPRYKIIEKKQPVAFWCNPISGHNTLYWYLQNLGQGPELLIRYENEEAVDDSQLPKDRFSAERLKGVDSTLKIQPAELGDSAVYLCASKDNRGSSYNSPLHFGNGTRLTVT.

The chain employs TRBV4-1 and TRBJ1-5; 7 bases agree with TRBD1. From germline, CDR1 is MGHRA and CDR2 YSYEKL. The junction had 6 bases not matched to a gene; V was cut back by 1 base and J by 6 bases. The CDR3 contains 15 residues. The CDR3 DNA reads TGCGCCAGCAGCCAAGTTGGACAGGTGGGTCAGCCCCAGCATTTT. Translating it yields CASSQVGQVGQPQHF.

The chain uses TRBV5-1 and TRBJ2-4, with 7 bases matching TRBD1. The CDR3 runs 14 residues. Germline assignment: CDR1 SGHRS and CDR2 YFSETQ. Trimming cost V 0 bases and J 6 bases; bases outside gene matches: 3. CDR3 sequence: CASSLGDRGNIQYF. The CDR3 region has the DNA TGCGCCAGCAGCTTGGGGGACAGAGGAAACATTCAGTACTTC.

This chain uses TRBV6-5 with TRBJ2-2; 8 nucleotides align to TRBD1. J gave up 12 bases and V 3 bases, and 3 bases lay outside the gene matches. Germline loops: CDR1 MNHEY, CDR2 SVGAGI. This CDR3 has 12 amino acids. The CDR3 reads CASSYSGGQLFF. The CDR3 DNA sequence: TGTGCCAGCAGTTATTCAGGGGGCCAGCTGTTTTTT.

J is TRBJ2-2 and V is TRBV6-5; D may match TRBD1 or TRBD2 (5 bases each). The V gene's germline CDR1 is MNHEY and CDR2 SVGAGI. V was shortened by 2 bases and J by 2 bases, with 9 bases between the two germline ends. The CDR3 consists of 15 residues. In DNA form, the CDR3 reads TGTGCCAGCAGTTACAGGGGACCAAACACCGGGGAGCTGTTTTTT. It translates to CASSYRGPNTGELFF.

This clone showed up just once. V is TRBV4-2 and J is TRBJ2-2; TRBD2 matches 8 bases. The J segment lost 2 bases and the V segment lost 0 bases, leaving 5 bases of the junction unmatched. CDR1 is LGHNA and CDR2 is YNFKEQ in the germline V gene. The CDR3 has 17 residues. CDR3 DNA: TGTGCCAGCAGCCAAGAGCAAGCGGGGGCCAACACCGGGGAGCTGTTTTTT. It translates to CASSQEQAGANTGELFF.